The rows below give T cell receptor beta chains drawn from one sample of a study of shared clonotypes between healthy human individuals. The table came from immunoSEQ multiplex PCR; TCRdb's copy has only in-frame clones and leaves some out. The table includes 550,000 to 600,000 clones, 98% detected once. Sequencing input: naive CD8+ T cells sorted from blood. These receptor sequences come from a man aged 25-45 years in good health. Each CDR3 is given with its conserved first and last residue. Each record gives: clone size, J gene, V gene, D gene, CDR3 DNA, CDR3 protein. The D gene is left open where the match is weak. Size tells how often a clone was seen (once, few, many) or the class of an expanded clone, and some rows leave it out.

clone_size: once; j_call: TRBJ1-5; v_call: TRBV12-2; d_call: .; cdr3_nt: TGTGCAAGTCGCTTAGGCCGACAGGGTGGGGGATGGGGCAGCAATCAGCCCCAGCATTTT; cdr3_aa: CASRLGRQGGGWGSNQPQHF
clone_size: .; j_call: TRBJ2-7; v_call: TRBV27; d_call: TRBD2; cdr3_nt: TGTGCCAGCAGTTTGCTAGCGGGAGGTGGTGAGCAGTACTTC; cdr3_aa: CASSLLAGGGEQYF
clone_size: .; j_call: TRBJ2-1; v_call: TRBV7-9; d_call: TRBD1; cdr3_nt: TGTGCCAGCAGCTTTCACAGGGGATCCTACAATGAGCAGTTCTTC; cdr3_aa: CASSFHRGSYNEQFF
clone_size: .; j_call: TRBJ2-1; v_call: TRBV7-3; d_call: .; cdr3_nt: TGTGCCAGCAGTTACGGCTCCCCCTCCTACAATGAGCAGTTCTTC; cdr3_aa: CASSYGSPSYNEQFF
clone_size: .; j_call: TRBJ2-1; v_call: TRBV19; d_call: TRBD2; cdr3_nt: TGTGCCAGTAGTCTTTTACTAGCGGCGGACTCCTACAATGAGCAGTTCTTC; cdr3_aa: CASSLLLAADSYNEQFF
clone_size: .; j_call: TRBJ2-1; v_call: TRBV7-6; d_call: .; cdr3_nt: TGTGCCAGCAGCCCCGAGGGCTCCGCCTACAATGAGCAGTTCTTC; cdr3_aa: CASSPEGSAYNEQFF
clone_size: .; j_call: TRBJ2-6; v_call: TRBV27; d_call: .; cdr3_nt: TGTGCCAGCAGTTTTCTCGGGGCCAACGTCCTGACTTTC; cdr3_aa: CASSFLGANVLTF
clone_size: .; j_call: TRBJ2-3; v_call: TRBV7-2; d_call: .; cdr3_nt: TGTGCCAGCAGCTTTGCGACTGACGGAAGTGGCACAGATACGCAGTATTTT; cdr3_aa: CASSFATDGSGTDTQYF
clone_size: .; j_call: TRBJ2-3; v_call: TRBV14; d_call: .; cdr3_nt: TGTGCCAGCAGCCACAGCCGGGCGACAGATACGCAGTATTTT; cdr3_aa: CASSHSRATDTQYF
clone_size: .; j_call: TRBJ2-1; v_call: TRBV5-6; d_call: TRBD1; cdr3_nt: TGTGCCAGCAGCTTGGAGGGGACAGGGCTGTTCTTC; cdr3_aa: CASSLEGTGLFF
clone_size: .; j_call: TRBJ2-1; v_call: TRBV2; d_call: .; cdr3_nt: TGTGCCAGCAGTGAAACTGGTGGAACTTTCTTC; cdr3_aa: CASSETGGTFF
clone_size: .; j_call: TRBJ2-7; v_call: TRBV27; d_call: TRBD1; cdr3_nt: TGTGCCAGCAGTTTAATCCGGGACAGGGAGTACGAGCAGTACTTC; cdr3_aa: CASSLIRDREYEQYF
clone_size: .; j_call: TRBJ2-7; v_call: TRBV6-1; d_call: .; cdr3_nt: TGTGCCAGCAGTTCAACAGCCCCTAGCTCCTACGAGCAGTACTTC; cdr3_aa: CASSSTAPSSYEQYF
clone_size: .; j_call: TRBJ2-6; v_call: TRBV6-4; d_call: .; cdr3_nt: TGTGCCAGCATCAACGGAGGGTCCAGCTCTGGGGCCAACGTCCTGACTTTC; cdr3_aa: CASINGGSSSGANVLTF
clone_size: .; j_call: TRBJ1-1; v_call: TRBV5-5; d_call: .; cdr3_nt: TGTGCCAGCAGCTTGGAAGCGGGTTCTTCCACTAAAGCTTTCTTT; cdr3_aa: CASSLEAGSSTKAFF
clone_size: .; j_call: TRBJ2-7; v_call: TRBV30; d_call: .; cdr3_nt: TGTGCCATAACGGGAATAAGCTCCTACGAGCAGTACTTC; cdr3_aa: CAITGISSYEQYF
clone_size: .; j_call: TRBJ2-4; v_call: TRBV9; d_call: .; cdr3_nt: TGTGCCAGCAGCGCCGGAGGTGGAAACATTCAGTACTTC; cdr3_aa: CASSAGGGNIQYF
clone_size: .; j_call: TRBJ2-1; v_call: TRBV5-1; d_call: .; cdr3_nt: TGCGCCAGCAGCTTGGCCAACAAGCTCAGTGAGCAGTTCTTC; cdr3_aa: CASSLANKLSEQFF
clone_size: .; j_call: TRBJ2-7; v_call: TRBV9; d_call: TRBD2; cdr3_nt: TGTGCCAGCAGCGTAGCCGCGGGAGTTTACGAGCAGTACTTC; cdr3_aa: CASSVAAGVYEQYF
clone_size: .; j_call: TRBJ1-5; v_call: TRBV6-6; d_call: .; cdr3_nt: TGTGCCAGCAGTTACCCGGGACAAAATCAGCCCCAGCATTTT; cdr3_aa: CASSYPGQNQPQHF
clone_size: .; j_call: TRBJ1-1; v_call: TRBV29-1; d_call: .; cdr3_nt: TGCAGCGCCGAATTTACTATCAAGGGCTATGCTTTCTTT; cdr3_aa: CSAEFTIKGYAFF
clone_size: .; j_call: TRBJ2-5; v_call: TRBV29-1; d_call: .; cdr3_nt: TGCAGCGCCTCCTTGGGGCAGATGCAAGAGACCCAGTACTTC; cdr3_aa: CSASLGQMQETQYF
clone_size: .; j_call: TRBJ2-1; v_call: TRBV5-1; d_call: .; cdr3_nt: TGCGCCAGCAGCATTCGGGCCAACAATGAGCAGTTCTTC; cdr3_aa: CASSIRANNEQFF
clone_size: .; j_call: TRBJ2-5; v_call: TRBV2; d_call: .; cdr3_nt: TGTGCCAGCAGTGAGCCAGAGAAAGCTCGAGAGACCCAGTACTTC; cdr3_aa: CASSEPEKARETQYF
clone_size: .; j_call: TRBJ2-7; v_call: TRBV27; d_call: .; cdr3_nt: TGTGCCAGCAGTCGAACGGGAGTAGGATACGAGCAGTACTTC; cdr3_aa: CASSRTGVGYEQYF
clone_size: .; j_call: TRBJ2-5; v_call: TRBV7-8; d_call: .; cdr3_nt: TGTGCCAGCAGCTTAGATGCGGGATTGGAGACCCAGTACTTC; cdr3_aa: CASSLDAGLETQYF
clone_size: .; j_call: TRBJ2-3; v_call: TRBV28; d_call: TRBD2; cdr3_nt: TGTGCCAGCAGTTTAAGGGGACTAGCGGGAAGCACAGATACGCAGTATTTT; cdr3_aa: CASSLRGLAGSTDTQYF
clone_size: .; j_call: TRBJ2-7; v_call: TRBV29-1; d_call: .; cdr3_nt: TGCAGCGTTGAAAGTAGCGACCAAACCACCTACGAGCAGTACTTC; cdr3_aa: CSVESSDQTTYEQYF
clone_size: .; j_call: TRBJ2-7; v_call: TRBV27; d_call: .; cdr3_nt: TGTGCCAGCAGTTTCCAGGGAAGTCCCGAGCAGTACTTC; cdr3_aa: CASSFQGSPEQYF
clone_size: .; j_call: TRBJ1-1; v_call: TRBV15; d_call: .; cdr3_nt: TGTGCCACCAGCAGAGTTGGGGCCCTTACTGAAGCTTTCTTT; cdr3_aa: CATSRVGALTEAFF
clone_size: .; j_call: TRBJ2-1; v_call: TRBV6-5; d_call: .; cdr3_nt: TGTGCCAGCGGGGGAACGGGAGCCTACAATGAGCAGTTCTTC; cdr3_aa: CASGGTGAYNEQFF
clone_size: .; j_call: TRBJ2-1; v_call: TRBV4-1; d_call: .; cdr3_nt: TGCGCCAGCAGCCAAGATCTAGGAGCCCTTGAGCAGTTCTTC; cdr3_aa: CASSQDLGALEQFF
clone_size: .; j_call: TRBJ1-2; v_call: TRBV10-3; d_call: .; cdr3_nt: TGTGCCATCAGGGGCCTGGGGGAAAACTATGGCTACACCTTC; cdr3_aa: CAIRGLGENYGYTF
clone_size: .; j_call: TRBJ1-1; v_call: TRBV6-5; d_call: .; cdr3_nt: TGTGCCAGCAGACGGGGCACTGAAGCTTTCTTT; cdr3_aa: CASRRGTEAFF
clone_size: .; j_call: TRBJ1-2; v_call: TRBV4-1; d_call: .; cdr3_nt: TGCGCCAGCAGCCAAGCCCTACGGATCTATGGCTACACCTTC; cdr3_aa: CASSQALRIYGYTF
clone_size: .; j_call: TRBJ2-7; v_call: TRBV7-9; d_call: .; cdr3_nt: TGTGCCAGCAAACCTCTGGGTTCGAGCTCCTACGAGCAGTACTTC; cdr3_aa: CASKPLGSSSYEQYF
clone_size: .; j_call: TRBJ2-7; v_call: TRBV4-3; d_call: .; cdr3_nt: TGCGCCAGCAGCCAAGATTTCAGCTCCTACGAGCAGTACTTC; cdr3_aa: CASSQDFSSYEQYF
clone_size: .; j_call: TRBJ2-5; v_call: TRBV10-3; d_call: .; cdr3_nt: TGTGCCATCAGTGAGACGGAGACCCAGTACTTC; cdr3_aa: CAISETETQYF
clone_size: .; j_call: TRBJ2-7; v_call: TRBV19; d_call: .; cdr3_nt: TGTGCCAGTAGCACCGGGACTGCGGGCTACGAGCAGTACTTC; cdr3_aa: CASSTGTAGYEQYF
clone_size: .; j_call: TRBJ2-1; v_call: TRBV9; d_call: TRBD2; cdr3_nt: TGTGCCAGCAGCTTCGAGACTAGCGGGAGTCCTGAGCAGTTCTTC; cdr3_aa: CASSFETSGSPEQFF
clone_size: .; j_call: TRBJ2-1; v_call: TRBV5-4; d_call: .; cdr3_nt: TGTGCCAGCAGCTTGGCTAGCTCCTACAATGAGCAGTTCTTC; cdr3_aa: CASSLASSYNEQFF
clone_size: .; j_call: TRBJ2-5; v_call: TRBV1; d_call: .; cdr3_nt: TGCACCAGCAGCCATGCGTCCCGGGACAGGCAAGAGACCCAGTACTTC; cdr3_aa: CTSSHASRDRQETQYF
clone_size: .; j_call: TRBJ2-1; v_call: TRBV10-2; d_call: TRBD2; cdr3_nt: TGCGCTTCGGGGACTAGCGGGAGGGCCGGTTACAATGAGCAGTTCTTC; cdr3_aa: CASGTSGRAGYNEQFF
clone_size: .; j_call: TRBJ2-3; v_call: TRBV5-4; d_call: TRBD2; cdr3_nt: TGTGCCAGCGGCATTAGCGGGAGCCCAGATACGCAGTATTTT; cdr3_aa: CASGISGSPDTQYF
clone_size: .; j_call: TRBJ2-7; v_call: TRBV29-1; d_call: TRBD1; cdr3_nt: TGCAGCGCTGGGGGTGGGACAGGGAGTTCCTACGAGCAGTACTTC; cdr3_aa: CSAGGGTGSSYEQYF
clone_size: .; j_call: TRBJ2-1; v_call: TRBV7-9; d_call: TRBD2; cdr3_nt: TGTGCCAGCAGCCTCGGACTAGCGGGGGAAAGCTCCTACAATGAGCAGTTCTTC; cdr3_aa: CASSLGLAGESSYNEQFF
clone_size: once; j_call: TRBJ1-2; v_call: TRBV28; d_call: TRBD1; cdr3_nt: TGTGCCAGCACCAAGACAGGGTCAGGCTACACCTTC; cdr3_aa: CASTKTGSGYTF
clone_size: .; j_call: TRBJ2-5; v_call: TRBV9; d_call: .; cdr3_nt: TGTGCCAGCAGCGTAGGTAGCGACGAAGAGACCCAGTACTTC; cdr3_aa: CASSVGSDEETQYF
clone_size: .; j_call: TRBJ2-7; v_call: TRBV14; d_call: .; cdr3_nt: TGTGCCAGCAGCCAAGGTCTATCCTACGAGCAGTACTTC; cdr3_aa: CASSQGLSYEQYF